This entry features one T cell receptor (beta chain) sequence. Repertoires were generated with immunoSEQ multiplex PCR, while TCRdb's copy carries only in-frame clones and drops some. Of around 50,000 clones listed, under 85% were seen once; the top ten hold 1.5% to 2%. This entry is derived from a study of PD-L1 blockade in urothelial cancer. Turning to the study itself: Counts from blood samples showed a median of roughly 140,000 T cells.

V shed 4 bases and J 1 base; nucleotides not matched to a gene: 13. The germline V gene encodes CDR1 SGDLS and CDR2 YYNGEE. The CDR3 contains 17 residues. Regarding time point: peripheral blood 6 weeks after treatment start. This receptor was identified in a man between 45 and 60 years old with urothelial cancer. The chain has TRBV9 and TRBJ2-5; the match to TRBD1 covers 7 bases. This material consisted of PBMCs, taken around atezolizumab (anti-PD-L1) treatment. The DNA for the CDR3 is TGTGCCAGCAGCCCCCGACAGGGAATAACCTTCCAAGAGACCCAGTACTTC. Its protein product is CASSPRQGITFQETQYF.